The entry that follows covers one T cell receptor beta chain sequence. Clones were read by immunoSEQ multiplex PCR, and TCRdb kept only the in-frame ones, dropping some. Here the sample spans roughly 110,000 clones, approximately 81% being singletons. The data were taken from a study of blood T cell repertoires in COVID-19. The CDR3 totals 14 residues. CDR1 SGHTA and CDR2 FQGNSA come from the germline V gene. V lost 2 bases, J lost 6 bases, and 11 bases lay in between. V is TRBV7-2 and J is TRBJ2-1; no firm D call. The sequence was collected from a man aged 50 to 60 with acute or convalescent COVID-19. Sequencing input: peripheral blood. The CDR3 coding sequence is TGTGCCAGCAGCTTAAGTTACTCCGGCAATGAGCAGTTCTTC. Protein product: CASSLSYSGNEQFF. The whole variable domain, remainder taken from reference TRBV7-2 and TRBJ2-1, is GAGVSQSPSNKVTEKGKDVELRCDPISGHTALYWYRQSLGQGLEFLIYFQGNSAPDKSGLPSDRFSAERTGGSVSTLTIQRTQQEDSAVYLCASSLSYSGNEQFFGPGTRLTVL.